This is a list of T cell receptor beta chains from one sample in a study of blood T cell repertoires in COVID-19. Some clones are missing from TCRdb's copy, which holds only in-frame ones; the method was immunoSEQ multiplex PCR. The table has about 220,000 clones, around 91% seen once. Sequenced material: PBMCs or T cells enriched from blood (not recorded which). The receptor set was obtained from a man aged 30 to 39 who had been exposed to COVID-19. The CDR3 runs from the conserved cysteine through the conserved F or W. D genes are given only for firm matches. Size is omitted from some rows. Given values are once, few, many or a class for expanded clones.

.	.	TRBV4-1	TRBJ2-1	16	TGCGCCAGCAGCCAAGATCGTTTCCGGGGACTTGATGAGCAGTTCTTC	CASSQDRFRGLDEQFF
once	.	TRBV4-1	TRBJ2-2	14	TGCGCCAGCAGCCAAGCCAGGGCCACCGGGGAGCTGTTTTTT	CASSQARATGELFF
.	.	TRBV5-1	TRBJ1-5	14	TGCGCCAACTCGACCAGGGGAGGCAATCAGCCCCAGCATTTT	CANSTRGGNQPQHF
.	.	TRBV27	TRBJ2-3	15	TGTGCCAGCAGTCCGCCCGCGGGGCCTGGAGATACGCAGTATTTT	CASSPPAGPGDTQYF
.	.	TRBV6-5	TRBJ2-1	15	TGTGCCAGCATAGAGAGGCTCGGCTCCTACAATGAGCAGTTCTTC	CASIERLGSYNEQFF
.	.	TRBV18	TRBJ1-2	15	TGTGCCAGCTCACCAACCCGGCAGGAATCCTATGGCTACACCTTC	CASSPTRQESYGYTF
few	.	TRBV5-4	TRBJ1-1	13	TGTGCCAGCAGCCCAGGGTGGGTGGCTGAAGCTTTCTTT	CASSPGWVAEAFF
.	.	TRBV19	TRBJ2-3	13	TGTGCCAGTACTCGGAGGGCCACAGATACGCAGTATTTT	CASTRRATDTQYF
.	.	TRBV19	TRBJ1-1	16	TGTGCCAGTACCCTTTCGGGCTCGGGGGTGAGCACTGAAGCTTTCTTT	CASTLSGSGVSTEAFF
.	.	TRBV14	TRBJ1-6	17	TGTGCCAGCAGCCAAGTCCAGGGTGAGCCCAGTAATTCACCCCTCCACTTT	CASSQVQGEPSNSPLHF
.	.	TRBV5-8	TRBJ1-5	15	TGTGCCAGCAGCTTGGGTCAGAAGAGCAATCAGCCCCAGCATTTT	CASSLGQKSNQPQHF
.	TRBD1	TRBV25-1	TRBJ2-1	14	TGTGCCAGCAGTGAGGCAGGGGGCGGGGATGAGCAGTTCTTC	CASSEAGGGDEQFF
.	.	TRBV5-1	TRBJ2-2	16	TGCGCCAGCAGCTTGCATATTGAGATCACAGTTGGGGAGCTGTTTTTT	CASSLHIEITVGELFF
.	.	TRBV27	TRBJ2-3	16	TGTGCCAGCAGTCCGAGGGTGGGGGCGGGCACAGATACGCAGTATTTT	CASSPRVGAGTDTQYF
.	TRBD1	TRBV10-3	TRBJ1-6	15	TGTGCCATCAGAGCGGGACAGGGGGAAAATTCACCCCTCCACTTT	CAIRAGQGENSPLHF
.	TRBD1	TRBV5-6	TRBJ1-1	12	TGTGCCAGCAGCCGGACAGGTAGCTACATGATCTTT	CASSRTGSYMIF
.	TRBD1	TRBV3-1/TRBV3-2	TRBJ1-2	15	TGTGCCAGCAGCCCTCCCACAGGGGCGGCCTATGGCTACACCTTC	CASSPPTGAAYGYTF
.	TRBD2	TRBV11-2	TRBJ2-3	17	TGTGCCAGCAGCTTAGCGACTCGGGGGGGCCGGACAGATACGCAGTATTTT	CASSLATRGGRTDTQYF
.	.	TRBV4-3	TRBJ1-4	15	TGCGCCAGCAGTCGCAGTCAGGGGAGGGATGAAAAACTGTTTTTT	CASSRSQGRDEKLFF
.	.	TRBV5-5	TRBJ1-6	15	TGTGCCAGCAGCTATCAGGGGTCGGGTAATTCACCCCTCCACTTT	CASSYQGSGNSPLHF
.	.	TRBV3-1/TRBV3-2	TRBJ2-1	16	TGTGCCAGCAGCCAGGAAGGGGGGGGGTCTTACAATGAGCAGTTCTTC	CASSQEGGGSYNEQFF
.	TRBD1	TRBV6-5	TRBJ1-4	14	TGTGCCAGCAGAGGGACAGATGAAAGTGAAAAACTGTTTTTT	CASRGTDESEKLFF
once	.	TRBV6-2/TRBV6-3	TRBJ2-1	17	TGTGCCAGCAGTAACGTGCTAGGGGGCACCGCGGGGAATGAGCAGTTCTTC	CASSNVLGGTAGNEQFF
.	.	TRBV5-1	TRBJ1-3	15	TGCGCCAGCAGCTTAACCACAGGGACTGGAAACACCATATATTTT	CASSLTTGTGNTIYF